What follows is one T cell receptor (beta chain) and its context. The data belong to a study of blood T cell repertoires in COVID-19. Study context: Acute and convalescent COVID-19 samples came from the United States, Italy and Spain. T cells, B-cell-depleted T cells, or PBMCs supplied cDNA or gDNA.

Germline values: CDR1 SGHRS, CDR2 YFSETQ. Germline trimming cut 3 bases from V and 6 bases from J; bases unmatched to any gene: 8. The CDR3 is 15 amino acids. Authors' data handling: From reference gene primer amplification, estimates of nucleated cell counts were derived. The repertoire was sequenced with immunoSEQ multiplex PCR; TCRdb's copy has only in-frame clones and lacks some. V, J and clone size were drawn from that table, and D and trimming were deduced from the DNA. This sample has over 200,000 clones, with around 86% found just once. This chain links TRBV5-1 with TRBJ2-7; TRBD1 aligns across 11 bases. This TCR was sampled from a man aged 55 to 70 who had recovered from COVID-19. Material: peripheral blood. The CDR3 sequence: CASSSQGQGAGEQYF. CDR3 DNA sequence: TGCGCCAGCAGCTCCCAAGGACAGGGGGCGGGCGAGCAGTACTTC.